This passage covers 21 T cell receptor beta chains from one sample sequenced in a study of T cell responses to AZD1222 COVID-19 vaccine. Using immunoSEQ multiplex PCR, the repertoire was profiled, and TCRdb retains in-frame clones only, with some absent. The sample consists of 75,000 to 100,000 clones, nearly 90% of them appearing once. The specimen comprised peripheral blood, sampled on day 0 of AZD1222 vaccination. The receptors were gathered from an adult in good health.

The V gene is TRBV5-1, the J gene TRBJ2-5; no clear D. With 3 bases removed from V and 0 bases from J, the gap between germline ends came to 0 bases. There are 11 residues in the CDR3. Germline CDR1 SGHRS, CDR2 YFSETQ. The CDR3: CASSYQETQYF. The CDR3 nucleotides read TGCGCCAGCAGCTACCAAGAGACCCAGTACTTC. The complete variable domain, with remaining parts taken from reference TRBV5-1 and TRBJ2-5, reads KAGVTQTPRYLIKTRGQQVTLSCSPISGHRSVSWYQQTPGQGLQFLFEYFSETQRNKGNFPGRFSGRQFSNSRSEMNVSTLELGDSALYLCASSYQETQYFGPGTRLLVL.

Only one count was recorded for this clone. The CDR3 sequence is CASSFTDGLETQYF. In DNA, the CDR3 is TGTGCCAGCAGTTTTACGGACGGCTTAGAGACCCAGTACTTC. The chain uses TRBV6-5 and TRBJ2-5, with no clear D. This CDR3 is 14 amino acids long. Germline CDR1 and CDR2: MNHEY and SVGAGI. Trimming pared 4 bases from V and 4 bases from J, leaving 13 bases between.

The chain links TRBV30 to TRBJ1-2, with a tentative D call TRBD1 (5 bases). CDR3 length: 14 amino acids. Germline V CDR1 and CDR2: GTSNPN, SVGIG (reference sequence). Deletions cut 3 bases from V and 0 bases from J, with 11 bases between. The CDR3 coding sequence is TGTGCCTGGAGCGGGGCCCGAGCTAACTATGGCTACACCTTC. It is translated as CAWSGARANYGYTF.

The genes are TRBV19 and TRBJ1-1; TRBD1 matches 9 bases. The CDR3 has 11 amino acids. Germline values: CDR1 LNHDA, CDR2 SQIVND (reference sequence). The J segment lost 10 bases and the V segment lost 4 bases, leaving 1 base of the junction unmatched. For the CDR3, the DNA is TGTGCCAGTAGTACGGACAGGGGAGCTTTCTTT. Residues: CASSTDRGAFF.

The chain joins TRBV7-8 to TRBJ2-7; 13 bases are a match to TRBD2. CDR3 length: 16 residues. The germline CDR1 and CDR2 sequences are SGHVS and FQNEAQ. Losses at the gene ends were 4 bases for V and 3 bases for J; bases not matched to a gene: 6. CDR3 in DNA: TGTGCCAGCAGCTCAGGACTAGCGGGGGCCTACTACGAGCAGTACTTC. Its translation is CASSSGLAGAYYEQYF.

The chain combines TRBV14 with TRBJ1-1; tentative D call: TRBD1 (5 bases). Germline V gene lookup returns CDR1 SGHDN and CDR2 FVKESK. This CDR3 comprises 14 residues. Trimming removed 5 bases at V and 4 bases at J, with 14 bases between. The CDR3 bases are TGTGCCAGCAGCTACCTAGGGGTGAGCACTGAAGCTTTCTTT. Protein sequence: CASSYLGVSTEAFF.

This rearrangement joins TRBV10-3 to TRBJ2-7; D is possibly TRBD2 (6 bases). The germline V gene encodes CDR1 ENHRY and CDR2 SYGVKD. The CDR3 extends over 13 amino acids. V shed 8 bases and J shed 3 bases, with 14 bases lying between them. The CDR3 loop reads CAISPTGDYEQYF. Written as DNA, the CDR3 is TGTGCCATCTCCCCTACGGGGGACTACGAGCAGTACTTC.

The chain combines TRBV28 with TRBJ2-3; D is ambiguous. The CDR3 has 11 amino acids. Per the germline V gene, CDR1 is MDHEN and CDR2 is SYDVKM. V lost 2 bases and J lost 3, with 0 bases in between. In DNA form, the CDR3 reads TGTGCCAGCAGTTTAACAGATACGCAGTATTTT. It is translated as CASSLTDTQYF.

This clone was observed once. This sequence joins TRBV7-3 and TRBJ2-2, with no clear D. This CDR3 region has 13 residues. CDR1 is SGHTA, CDR2 FQGTGA, per germline. The V end lost 7 bases, the J end lost 5 bases, and 11 bases lay between the germline ends. The CDR3 DNA reads as TGTGCCAGCACCCGAAAAGGAACCGGGGAGCTGTTTTTT. It is translated as CASTRKGTGELFF.

The rearrangement joins TRBV2 to TRBJ1-1; no reliable D call. The CDR3 sequence is 13 residues long. Between the trimmed V and J ends, which lost 5 bases and 4 bases, there was a span of 11 bases. Germline values: CDR1 SNHLY, CDR2 FYNNEI. For the CDR3, the DNA is TGTGCCAGCAGTTCCGAGAAGGGCACTGAAGCTTTCTTT. This gives the protein CASSSEKGTEAFF.

The genes are TRBV11-2 and TRBJ2-3; weak D call: TRBD2 (6 bases). This CDR3 is 14 amino acids long. Trimming pared 6 bases from V and 3 bases from J, leaving 13 bases between. The germline CDR1 and CDR2 sequences are SGHAT and FQNNGV. The CDR3 DNA reads as TGTGCCAGCAGGGCGGGGTCCTGGACAGATACGCAGTATTTT. This codes for CASRAGSWTDTQYF.

CDR3 nucleotides: TGCGCCAGCAGTGAGAATTGGCGTTCACCCCTCCACTTT. Its translation is CASSENWRSPLHF. The rearrangement uses TRBV10-1 and TRBJ1-6; no firm D call. Germline V CDR1 and CDR2: WNHNN, SYGVQD (reference sequence). V was clipped by 2 bases and J by 9 bases, with 8 bases between them. This CDR3 comprises 13 residues.

For this clone: Other DNA sequences from this sample encode an identical CDR3 as well. This chain joins TRBV2 and TRBJ1-2; a weak D match, TRBD1 (5 bases). Germline values: CDR1 SNHLY, CDR2 FYNNEI. The length of the CDR3 is 13 residues. The V gene lost 2 bases and the J gene lost 2 bases, with 6 bases spanning the gap. The CDR3 region has the DNA TGTGCCAGCAGTGAACAGGGAAACTATGGCTACACCTTC. Residues: CASSEQGNYGYTF.

The gene calls are TRBV6-5 and TRBJ1-2, with TRBD1 matching over 7 bases. The CDR3 has 13 amino acids. Germline lookup yields CDR1 MNHEY and CDR2 SVGAGI. The ends lost 2 bases at V and 7 bases at J; junction bases unmatched: 4. CDR3 amino acids: CASSYEGGAGYTF. The CDR3 nucleotides are TGTGCCAGCAGTTACGAAGGGGGCGCTGGCTACACCTTC.

The chain carries TRBV6-4 and TRBJ1-2, with TRBD1 identical over 9 bases. V shed 2 bases, J shed 8 bases, and the junction held 6 bases outside the gene matches. The CDR3 has 14 residues. CDR1 is MRHNA, CDR2 SNTAGT, per germline. DNA for the CDR3: TGTGCCAGCAGTGACGCGGGACAGGGAAACGGCTACACCTTC. This sequence encodes CASSDAGQGNGYTF.

This sequence joins TRBV7-9 and TRBJ1-1; D is uncertain. This CDR3 is 11 amino acids long. CDR1 and CDR2 from the germline V gene are SEHNR and FQNEAQ (reference sequence). Trimming stripped 4 bases from V and 11 bases from J, with 11 bases between. The DNA for the CDR3 is TGTGCCAGCAGCTCAACACGGACGGCTTTCTTT. Its translation: CASSSTRTAFF. The variable domain in full, with the rest retrieved from reference TRBV7-9 and TRBJ1-1, is DTGVSQNPRHKITKRGQNVTFRCDPISEHNRLYWYRQTLGQGPEFLTYFQNEAQLEKSRLLSDRFSAERPKGSFSTLEIQRTEQGDSAMYLCASSSTRTAFFGQGTRLTVV.

V is TRBV20-1 and J is TRBJ1-4, with D perhaps TRBD1 (6 bases). Germline loops: CDR1 DFQATT, CDR2 SNEGSKA (reference sequence). This CDR3 comprises 11 residues. The V end was cut by 5 bases, the J end by 14 bases, with 15 bases between. In DNA, the CDR3 is TGCAGTGCTGGGGGCAATGGGGGGCTGTTTTTT. It translates to CSAGGNGGLFF.

The chain links TRBV29-1 to TRBJ1-5, with D maybe TRBD1 (5 bases). The CDR3 contains 18 residues. CDR1 is SQVTM and CDR2 is ANQGSEA in the germline V gene. Trimming took 3 bases from V and 7 from J, leaving 28 bases between them. This chain's CDR3 is CSVEMRGESLPVRQPQHF. CDR3 DNA sequence: TGCAGCGTTGAGATGAGGGGTGAAAGTCTCCCCGTTAGGCAGCCCCAGCATTTT.

This clone has just one count. This rearrangement joins TRBV12-3 or TRBV12-4 to TRBJ1-1; D unresolved. The CDR3 is 13 residues long. Trimming left V 2 bases short and J 1 base short, with 5 bases between. The chain's CDR3 is CASSLYGNTEAFF. The DNA for the CDR3 is TGTGCCAGCAGTTTATACGGGAACACTGAAGCTTTCTTT.

The J gene is TRBJ1-2, the V gene TRBV6-5, with D unclear. Germline CDR1 is MNHEY and CDR2 is SVGAGI. CDR3 length equals 10 residues. V was pared by 7 bases and J by 4 bases, with 4 bases between. The CDR3: CASMLYGYTF. The CDR3 coding sequence is TGTGCCAGCATGCTCTATGGCTACACCTTC.

V is TRBV20-1 and J is TRBJ1-5, with D hard to call. The CDR3 is 13 amino acids. The V end lost 3 bases, the J end lost 5 bases, and 11 bases lay between the germline ends. CDR1 DFQATT and CDR2 SNEGSKA come from the germline V gene (reference sequence). The CDR3 loop reads CSASRQLDQPQHF. For the CDR3, the DNA is TGCAGTGCTAGTAGGCAGCTAGATCAGCCCCAGCATTTT.